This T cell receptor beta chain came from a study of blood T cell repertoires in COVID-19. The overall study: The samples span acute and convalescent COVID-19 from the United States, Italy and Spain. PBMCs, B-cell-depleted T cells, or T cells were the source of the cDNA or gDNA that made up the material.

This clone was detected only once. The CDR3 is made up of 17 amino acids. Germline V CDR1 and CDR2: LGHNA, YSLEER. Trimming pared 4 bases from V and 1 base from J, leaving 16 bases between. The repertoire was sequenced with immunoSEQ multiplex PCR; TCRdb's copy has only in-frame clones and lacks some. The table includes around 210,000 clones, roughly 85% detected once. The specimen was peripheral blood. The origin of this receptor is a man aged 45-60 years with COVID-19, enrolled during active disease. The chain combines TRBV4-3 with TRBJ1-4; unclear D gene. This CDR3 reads CASSLYPAGRTNEKLFF. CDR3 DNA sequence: TGCGCCAGCAGCCTCTACCCGGCCGGGAGAACTAATGAAAAACTGTTTTTT.